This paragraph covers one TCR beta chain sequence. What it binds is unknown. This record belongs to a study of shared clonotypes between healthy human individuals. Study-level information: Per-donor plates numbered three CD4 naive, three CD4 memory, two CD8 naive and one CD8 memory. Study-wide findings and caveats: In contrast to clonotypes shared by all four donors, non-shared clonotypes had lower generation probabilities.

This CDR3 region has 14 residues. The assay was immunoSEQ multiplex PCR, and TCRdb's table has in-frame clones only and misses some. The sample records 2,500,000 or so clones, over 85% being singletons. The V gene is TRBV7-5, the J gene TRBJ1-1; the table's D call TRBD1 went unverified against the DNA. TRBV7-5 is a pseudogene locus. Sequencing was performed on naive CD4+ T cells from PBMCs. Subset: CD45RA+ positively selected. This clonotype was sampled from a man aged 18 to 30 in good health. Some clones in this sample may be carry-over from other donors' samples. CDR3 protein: CARSQGHGGTEAFF. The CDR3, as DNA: TGTGCCAGAAGCCAAGGACACGGCGGCACTGAAGCTTTCTTT.